Here is one T cell receptor beta chain with its context. Profiled with immunoSEQ multiplex PCR; TCRdb holds only in-frame clones, not every one. This table holds 150,000 to 200,000 clones, roughly 90% found once. The sample belongs to a study of control samples from healthy donors and cancer patients. CDR3 length: 15 amino acids. Germline V gene data show CDR1 as SEHNR and CDR2 as FQNEAQ (reference sequence). Trimming cost V 4 bases and J 5 bases; bases outside gene matches: 9. Source material: blood. The chain links TRBV7-9 to TRBJ2-3; 7 bases match TRBD1. This TCR derives from a woman in her fifties or sixties in good health. The CDR3, as DNA: TGTGCCAGCAGCTACCAGGGGGATGGTGTAGATACGCAGTATTTT. Its translation: CASSYQGDGVDTQYF.